One T cell receptor (beta chain) is described in this entry. Its antigen remains unknown. The source of the sample is a study of cytotoxic CD8 clonotypes in ibrutinib-treated CLL. Across the whole study: The authors obtained response samples at a median of around 12 months of treatment, range 6 to 36.

Broader study findings: Whereas clonality rose at ibrutinib response, it declined toward baseline at progression.

Germline CDR1 MDHEN, CDR2 SYDVKM. There are 19 residues in the CDR3. Deletions cut 4 bases from V and 4 bases from J, with 26 bases between. With sequencing, the targeted depth ranged from 1 in 200,000 to 1 in 1 million T cells. This table comes from immunoSEQ multiplex PCR, and its TCRdb copy is limited to in-frame clones, with some not included. The sample includes 160,000 or so clones, 81% of them seen just once. The receptor comes from a human donor with chronic lymphocytic leukemia. The source was PBMCs, collected after 12 months of ibrutinib treatment. The chain has TRBV28 and TRBJ1-3; possible D gene TRBD1, 5 bases. CDR3 residues: CASSSRGGEISLRGNTIYF. In nucleotides, the CDR3 is TGTGCCAGCAGTTCTCGGGGGGGAGAGATTTCCCTAAGGGGAAACACCATATATTTT.